Listed here are 23 T cell receptor beta chains from one sample, sequenced in a study of shared T cell receptors in the human thymus. Repertoires were generated with immunoSEQ multiplex PCR, while TCRdb's copy carries only in-frame clones and drops some. The data contain approximately 760,000 clones, 70% to 90% of them singletons. The same data also went into a second study, on human thymus T cells.

The sample was thymocytes. The receptors derive from a girl less than two years old with a congenital heart defect.

The gene calls are TRBV7-9 and TRBJ1-2; unclear D gene. CDR1 SEHNR and CDR2 FQNEAQ come from the germline V gene (reference sequence). This CDR3 has 16 residues. V was shortened by 3 bases and J by 2 bases, with 16 bases between the two germline ends. The CDR3 DNA reads TGTGCCAGCAGCTTCGACCGGGAACCACTAAACTATGGCTACACCTTC. It translates to CASSFDREPLNYGYTF.

The chain has TRBV19 and TRBJ2-3, with 8 bases fitting TRBD2. This CDR3 comprises 14 residues. Germline trimming cut 5 bases from V and 6 bases from J; bases unmatched to any gene: 7. The germline V gene encodes CDR1 LNHDA and CDR2 SQIVND (reference sequence). The CDR3 reads CASSAGGGVDTQYF. The CDR3 coding sequence is TGTGCCAGTAGTGCCGGGGGGGGCGTGGATACGCAGTATTTT.

The CDR3 region is CASSPDRGNTGELFF. The CDR3 nucleotides are TGCGCCAGCAGCCCCGACAGGGGGAACACCGGGGAGCTGTTTTTT. The rearrangement uses TRBV4-3 and TRBJ2-2; 8 nucleotides agree with TRBD1. V lost 4 bases, J lost 1 base, and 2 bases stayed unmatched. Per the germline V gene, CDR1 is LGHNA and CDR2 is YSLEER. This CDR3 region has 15 residues.

The J gene is TRBJ1-2, the V gene TRBV2; 7 bases match TRBD1. The CDR3 loop spans 14 amino acids. Germline V gives CDR1 SNHLY, CDR2 FYNNEI. V lost 6 bases, J lost 4 bases, and 8 bases stayed unmatched. CDR3 protein: CASRDRCLPYGYTF. The DNA of the CDR3 is TGTGCCAGCAGGGACAGGTGCCTTCCCTATGGCTACACCTTC.

The gene calls are TRBV5-1 and TRBJ2-3; D perhaps matches TRBD2 (6 bases). The germline gives CDR1 SGHRS, CDR2 YFSETQ. The ends were cut back, 8 bases at V and 0 bases at J, with 13 bases in the middle. This CDR3 spans 14 amino acids. CDR3 coding DNA: TGCGCCAGTACCGCGGGGCTTAGCACAGATACGCAGTATTTT. Its translation: CASTAGLSTDTQYF.

This clone has only one observation. This chain links TRBV5-8 with TRBJ2-2; 9 bases fit TRBD1. The CDR3 has 17 amino acids. Trimming at V came to 5 bases and at J to 4 bases, leaving 12 bases not matched to a gene. CDR1 SGHTS and CDR2 YDEGEE come from the germline V gene. The CDR3 reads CASSNGTGSFGTGELFF. The CDR3 bases are TGTGCCAGCAGTAACGGGACAGGGAGCTTCGGCACCGGGGAGCTGTTTTTT.

The rearrangement links TRBV7-9 to TRBJ1-4; D may be TRBD1 (6 bases). This CDR3 spans 14 amino acids. Germline CDR1 is SEHNR and CDR2 is FQNEAQ (reference sequence). V lost 5 bases, J lost 3 bases, and 10 bases lay in between. CDR3 amino acids: CASSPDSPNEKLFF. DNA for the CDR3: TGTGCCAGCAGCCCGGACAGCCCTAATGAAAAACTGTTTTTT.

The chain recombines TRBV6-1 with TRBJ1-4, with 9 bases fitting TRBD1. The germline CDR1 and CDR2 sequences are MNHNS and SASEGT. This CDR3 spans 14 amino acids. The V and J ends lost 6 bases and 7 bases, in that order; junction bases with no gene match: 6. Written as DNA, the CDR3 is TGTGCCAGCAGATTACAGGGGGCGGGTGAAAAACTGTTTTTT. It encodes CASRLQGAGEKLFF.

The rearrangement joins TRBV18 to TRBJ1-2, with 8 bases fitting TRBD1. CDR1 is KGHSH and CDR2 is LQKENI in the germline V gene. This CDR3 spans 14 amino acids. The V and J ends lost 3 bases and 6 bases, in that order; junction bases with no gene match: 6. CDR3 bases: TGTGCCAGCTCACCGTTAGACAGGGGTCATGGCTACACCTTC. Protein sequence: CASSPLDRGHGYTF.

The chain uses TRBV25-1 and TRBJ1-2; D is unclear. Germline CDR1 reads MGHDK; CDR2 reads SYGVNS. CDR3 length: 13 residues. Trimming removed 3 bases from V and 6 bases from J, with 11 bases in between. The CDR3 DNA reads TGTGCCAGCAGTGATTCCGGGGAACATGGCTACACCTTC. Translating it yields CASSDSGEHGYTF.

V gene TRBV4-1 combines with J gene TRBJ1-6, with TRBD1 identical over 7 bases. The CDR3 is 15 residues long. CDR1 is MGHRA, CDR2 YSYEKL, per germline. After removal of 0 bases from V and 10 bases from J, the junction contained 6 bases not matched to a gene. The CDR3 DNA reads TGCGCCAGCAGCCAAGATGAGGACAGGACCTCACCCCTCCACTTT. Its protein product is CASSQDEDRTSPLHF.

This chain links TRBV27 with TRBJ2-6; a weak D match, TRBD1 (6 bases). The CDR3 is 22 amino acids. Looked up from germline, CDR1 is MNHEY and CDR2 is SMNVEV (reference sequence). V was cut by 6 bases and J by 0 bases, with 30 bases left in between. The CDR3 reads CASSPRWGTLAFKPSGANVLTF. CDR3 in DNA: TGTGCCAGCAGCCCCCGGTGGGGGACATTGGCCTTTAAGCCCTCTGGGGCCAACGTCCTGACTTTC.

The genes are TRBV6-6 and TRBJ1-5; 8 positions agree with TRBD1. The CDR3 is made up of 16 amino acids. Germline lookup yields CDR1 MNHNY and CDR2 SVGAGI (reference sequence). Trimming at V came to 0 bases and at J to 5 bases, leaving 6 bases not matched to a gene. CDR3 nucleotides: TGTGCCAGCAGTTACTCCCGGGGACAGGTTTATCAGCCCCAGCATTTT. Translating gives CASSYSRGQVYQPQHF.

The rearrangement uses TRBV7-3 and TRBJ2-1; 11 nucleotides agree with TRBD2. The CDR3 extends over 15 amino acids. Germline V gene lookup returns CDR1 SGHTA and CDR2 FQGTGA. V shed 4 bases, J shed 7 bases, and the junction held 6 bases outside the gene matches. The CDR3 is CASSSSGTSGNEQFF. The CDR3 nucleotides are TGTGCCAGCAGCTCCTCCGGGACTAGCGGAAATGAGCAGTTCTTC. Together with reference TRBV7-3 and TRBJ2-1, the CDR3 gives the full variable domain: GAGVSQTPSNKVTEKGKYVELRCDPISGHTALYWYRQSLGQGPEFLIYFQGTGAADDSGLPNDRFFAVRPEGSVSTLKIQRTERGDSAVYLCASSSSGTSGNEQFFGPGTRLTVL.

The chain combines TRBV28 with TRBJ2-7; D is unresolved. Trimming shortened V by 3 bases and J by 2 bases, and 38 bases separated the two germline ends. CDR1 and CDR2 (germline): MDHEN, SYDVKM. There are 23 residues in the CDR3. The CDR3 sequence: CASSFQQHLCTLVPCCPTYEQYF. CDR3 bases: TGTGCCAGCAGTTTCCAACAGCACTTATGCACGTTGGTCCCGTGCTGCCCCACCTACGAGCAGTACTTC.

V gene TRBV2 combines with J gene TRBJ2-2, with TRBD2 identical over 10 bases. The germline V gene encodes CDR1 SNHLY and CDR2 FYNNEI. The ends lost 6 bases at V and 4 bases at J; junction bases unmatched: 14. This CDR3 is built from 18 residues. CDR3 in amino acids: CASSSRGQRGGGTGELFF. As DNA, the CDR3 is TGTGCCAGCAGCAGCAGGGGCCAGCGGGGGGGAGGCACCGGGGAGCTGTTTTTT.

The V call is TRBV7-4, the J call TRBJ2-5; D possibly corresponds to TRBD1 (6 bases). V lost 4 bases to trimming and J lost 2 bases, with 11 bases between them. This CDR3 is 14 amino acids long. Germline CDR1 is SGHVT and CDR2 is SQSDAQ. In nucleotides, the CDR3 is TGTGCCAGCAGCTCTCAGACAGGACAAGAGACCCAGTACTTC. Amino acids: CASSSQTGQETQYF. The variable domain in full, completed from reference TRBV7-4 and TRBJ2-5, reads GAGVSQSPRYKVAKRGRDVALRCDSISGHVTLYWYRQTLGQGSEVLTYSQSDAQRDKSGRPSGRFSAERPERSVSTLKIQRTEQGDSAVYLCASSSQTGQETQYFGPGTRLLVL.

The rearrangement links TRBV12-5 to TRBJ1-1; TRBD1 matches 7 bases. The germline CDR1 and CDR2 sequences are LGHNT and FRNRAP. The CDR3 spans 15 residues. V was clipped by 3 bases and J by 0 bases; unmatched bases: 4. The CDR3 loop reads CASGFRTGMNTEAFF. The CDR3 DNA is TGTGCTAGTGGTTTCCGGACAGGCATGAACACTGAAGCTTTCTTT.

This clone was counted a single time. The V and J genes are TRBV28 and TRBJ2-3; D possibly corresponds to TRBD2 (6 bases). The CDR3 is made up of 16 amino acids. Germline CDR1 MDHEN, CDR2 SYDVKM. The V end was cut by 5 bases, the J end by 0 bases, with 15 bases between. The DNA for the CDR3 is TGTGCCAGCAGTCCCTCCGGGACTCCGAGCACAGATACGCAGTATTTT. Protein product: CASSPSGTPSTDTQYF.

This clone has just one count. This chain uses TRBV14 with TRBJ2-2; 9 bases agree with TRBD1. The CDR3 consists of 18 residues. CDR1 and CDR2 (germline): SGHDN, FVKESK. J lost 0 bases, V lost 2 bases, and 7 bases had no gene match. In nucleotides, the CDR3 is TGTGCCAGCAGCCAACCACAGGGGGCGAATCCGAACACCGGGGAGCTGTTTTTT. Its protein is CASSQPQGANPNTGELFF.

This chain connects TRBV7-2 to TRBJ1-2; 9 positions match TRBD1. CDR1 is SGHTA, CDR2 FQGNSA, per germline. This CDR3 spans 16 amino acids. The trim removed 1 base at V and 5 bases at J, leaving 8 bases unmatched. The CDR3 DNA reads TGTGCCAGCAGCTTAGAGGGACAGGGCCTGGTGTATGGCTACACCTTC. As protein: CASSLEGQGLVYGYTF.

The chain uses TRBV19 and TRBJ2-1, with TRBD2 matching 9 bases. The germline CDR1 and CDR2 sequences are LNHDA and SQIVND (reference sequence). The CDR3 contains 19 residues. The V segment lost 0 bases and the J segment 9 bases; nucleotides outside the gene matches: 18. CDR3 in DNA: TGTGCCAGTAGTATAGAGGCTAGCGGGGAAGTGAAAGGGTCCCCTGAGCAGTTCTTC. Encoded protein: CASSIEASGEVKGSPEQFF.

This clone occurred a few times. The rearrangement uses TRBV7-2 and TRBJ2-3; 7 bases map to TRBD2. The V segment lost 5 bases and the J segment 6 bases; nucleotides outside the gene matches: 14. CDR1 SGHTA and CDR2 FQGNSA come from the germline V gene. This CDR3 has 16 residues. In DNA, the CDR3 is TGTGCCAGCAGCCGTCAAGCGGGGAAGCGCGCGGATACGCAGTATTTT. This codes for CASSRQAGKRADTQYF. Variable domain in full (rest from reference TRBV7-2 and TRBJ2-3): GAGVSQSPSNKVTEKGKDVELRCDPISGHTALYWYRQSLGQGLEFLIYFQGNSAPDKSGLPSDRFSAERTGGSVSTLTIQRTQQEDSAVYLCASSRQAGKRADTQYFGPGTRLTVL.